This entry lists 5 T cell receptor beta chains sequenced from one sample in a study of chemoradiotherapy in HPV16-positive cancers. Libraries were prepared by immunoSEQ multiplex PCR; TCRdb keeps only in-frame clonotypes and omits some of them. The sample consists of over 6,000 clones, about 80% of them appearing once. Source: blood, taken from a patient who underwent chemoradiotherapy. The receptors were sampled from a human donor with HPV-associated anogenital cancer.

The rearrangement joins TRBV7-9 to TRBJ2-1, with TRBD2 matching over 7 bases. Trimming removed 9 bases from V and 10 bases from J; junction bases left unmatched: 12. Looked up from germline, CDR1 is SEHNR and CDR2 is FQNEAQ (reference sequence). The CDR3 extends over 13 amino acids. The CDR3 nucleotides are TGTGCCAGTTTAATAGGCGGGGGTCGAGAGCAGTTCTTC. Its protein product is CASLIGGGREQFF.

The J gene is TRBJ2-3, the V gene TRBV5-5; TRBD2 is a possible D gene (5 bases). V was clipped by 3 bases and J by 3 bases, with 8 bases between them. The CDR3 runs to 13 residues. Germline assignment: CDR1 SGHKS and CDR2 YYEKEE (reference sequence). The chain's CDR3 is CASSSGYTDTQYF. For the CDR3, the DNA is TGTGCCAGCAGCTCGGGATATACAGATACGCAGTATTTT.

V usage is TRBV27 and J usage is TRBJ1-5; TRBD1 agrees at 7 bases. The J segment lost 5 bases and the V segment lost 6 bases, leaving 4 bases of the junction unmatched. Germline CDR1 and CDR2: MNHEY and SMNVEV (reference sequence). The CDR3 runs to 13 residues. CDR3 sequence: CASSPTGHQPQHF. CDR3 nucleotide sequence: TGTGCCAGCAGCCCGACAGGGCATCAGCCCCAGCATTTT.

This clone has just a few counts. This chain connects TRBV19 to TRBJ1-5; perhaps TRBD1 as D (6 bases). Germline V gene sequence: CDR1 LNHDA, CDR2 SQIVND (reference sequence). CDR3 length: 14 residues. Trimming removed 2 bases from V and 9 bases from J, with 14 bases in between. The CDR3 nucleotides are TGTGCCAGTAGTATATCAGGGGCGCATGGGCCCCAGCATTTT. Residues: CASSISGAHGPQHF.

The rearrangement joins TRBV11-2 to TRBJ2-4; D might be TRBD1 or TRBD2, each matching 6 bases. CDR3 length: 17 amino acids. Per the germline V gene, CDR1 is SGHAT and CDR2 is FQNNGV. The V and J ends lost 5 bases and 0 bases respectively, with 17 bases between them. CDR3 coding DNA: TGTGCCAGCAGCCCCCGCGGGACATCGCTAGCCAAAAACATTCAGTACTTC. Protein sequence: CASSPRGTSLAKNIQYF.